This TCR beta chain comes out of a study of T-cell reconstitution after alpha-beta-depleted transplantation in children (dated by TCRdb to about 2016). Study-level background: T-cell immune reconstitution after TCRalphabeta/CD19-depleted allogeneic hematopoietic cell transplantation in children was quantitatively tracked in the study by means of TCR repertoire profiling. Summary of the overall study and its limitations: The high TCRbeta diversity at day 60 in some patients was ascribed to recipient T cells and intrathymic progenitors that had survived conditioning. About two months after transplant, the apparently early recovery of alphabetaT-cell counts reportedly depended on just several hundred clones that had expanded rapidly and came from non-depleted graft cells. Over subsequent months, a decline in hyperexpanded clone frequencies was noted, and after one year, T-cell counts and TCRbeta diversity were mostly ascribed to newly produced T cells.

As for this clonotype: Its target antigen remains unknown. Base qualities are not recorded, but no much larger clone differs from it by a single base.

Libraries were prepared through PCR. TCRdb records Illumina HiSeq 2500 as the sequencer. TCR library preparation used molecular barcoding, with unique molecular identifiers applied to normalize quantification of the TCRbeta repertoire. TCRdb cleaned the public reads at Q25 with fastp, built clones with MiXCR and kept in-frame beta chains. CDR3 protein duplicates are merged, each entry listing the most common genes and DNA. The sample includes about 830,000 distinct CDR3 sequences, with 16% observed a single time. In total, the top ten clones hold roughly 4.8% of the sample. The sample's treatment or condition, from its label and the paper: allogeneic hematopoietic cell transplantation with graft depleted of TCRalphabeta T cells and CD19 B cells. The children who served as transplant recipients had been given grafts of TCRalphabeta/CD19-depleted allogeneic hematopoietic cells. The germline ends are 17 bases apart after V is trimmed by 4 bases and J by 7 bases. Including cysteine and phenylalanine, the CDR3 has 15 amino acids. Left in the record is the CDR3 DNA by itself, 45 bases read in frame from the first base. According to the germline V gene, CDR1 reads MGHRA and CDR2 reads YSYEKL.

The sample in question was PBMCs, mostly from graft donor cells, obtained 360 days after TCRalphabeta/CD19-depleted stem cell transplant. Here the chain combines TRBV4-1 and TRBJ2-4, with the D gene uncertain. This receptor was identified in a male patient younger than 18 who had a stem cell transplant for acute lymphoblastic leukemia, so the T cells may come from the graft donor. In nucleotides, the sequence is TGCGCCAGCAGCCCCCGTTTAGTTCGACGGAACATTCAGTACTTC. This translates into CASSPRLVRRNIQYF.